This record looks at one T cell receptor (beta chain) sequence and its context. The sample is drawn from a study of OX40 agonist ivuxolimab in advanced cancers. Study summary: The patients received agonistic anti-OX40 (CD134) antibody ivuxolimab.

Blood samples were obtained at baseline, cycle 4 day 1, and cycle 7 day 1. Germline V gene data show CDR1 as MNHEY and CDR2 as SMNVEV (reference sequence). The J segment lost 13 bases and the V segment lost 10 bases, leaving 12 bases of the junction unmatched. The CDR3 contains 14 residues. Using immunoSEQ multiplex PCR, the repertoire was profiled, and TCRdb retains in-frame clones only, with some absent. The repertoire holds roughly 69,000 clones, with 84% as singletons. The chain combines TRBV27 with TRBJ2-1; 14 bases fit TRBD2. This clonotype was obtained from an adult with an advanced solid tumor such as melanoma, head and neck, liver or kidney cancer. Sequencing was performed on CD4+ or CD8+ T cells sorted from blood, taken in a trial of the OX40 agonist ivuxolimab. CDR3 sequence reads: CATETSGGAGSQFF. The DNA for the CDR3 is TGTGCCACCGAGACTAGCGGGGGGGCCGGTTCTCAGTTCTTC.